The 14 T cell receptor beta chains given below trace back to one sample, sequenced in a study of blood T cell repertoires in COVID-19 (TCRdb year 2020). Receptor libraries were prepared by the immunoSEQ multiplex PCR assay. The table was pulled from immuneACCESS by TCRdb, which kept in-frame rearrangements only. Such tables lose some clones; where checked, under half of the loss comes from unresolved V genes, and the rest has no known cause. This sample gives a few hundred thousand clones in total; roughly 80% of them show up just once. The ten largest clones represent less than 20% of the sample. The sequenced sample was peripheral blood. Receptors originate from a person aged 70 to 85 with COVID-19, enrolled during active disease.

The chain recombines TRBV6-5 with TRBJ2-5, with D possibly matching TRBD1 (6 bases). V was cut by 4 bases and J by 4 bases, with 13 bases left in between. Germline loops: CDR1 MNHEY, CDR2 SVGAGI. This CDR3 contains 14 residues. Written as DNA, the CDR3 is TGTGCCAGCAGTTTACAGGGCTCTCGAGAGACCCAGTACTTC. This codes for CASSLQGSRETQYF.

The V and J genes are TRBV6-1 and TRBJ1-6; the match to TRBD1 covers 8 bases. The CDR3 consists of 15 residues. Trimming at V came to 1 base and at J to 9 bases, leaving 5 bases not matched to a gene. Germline V gene sequence: CDR1 MNHNS, CDR2 SASEGT. This CDR3 reads CASSEVRGRTSPLHF. The CDR3 DNA is TGTGCCAGCAGTGAAGTCAGGGGGCGGACTTCACCCCTCCACTTT.

V gene TRBV19 combines with J gene TRBJ1-3, with a possible D match to TRBD1 (5 bases). The CDR3 runs to 14 residues. Deletions cut 7 bases from V and 3 bases from J, with 13 bases between. CDR1 LNHDA and CDR2 SQIVND come from the germline V gene (reference sequence). The CDR3 here is CASTRGRDGNTIYF. In DNA, the CDR3 is TGTGCCAGTACTCGTGGCAGGGATGGAAACACCATATATTTT.

The rearrangement joins TRBV4-2 to TRBJ1-1, with TRBD1 as a possible D gene (6 bases). V shed 1 base and J shed 4 bases, with 10 bases lying between them. Germline-derived CDR1 and CDR2 are LGHNA and YNFKEQ. This CDR3 is built from 14 residues. CDR3 coding DNA: TGTGCCAGCAGCCAAGTTCAGGGGCTCACTGAAGCTTTCTTT. It is translated as CASSQVQGLTEAFF.

This sequence joins TRBV6-1 and TRBJ2-1; no definite D call. CDR1 is MNHNS, CDR2 SASEGT, per germline. The length of the CDR3 is 13 residues. V was pared by 0 bases and J by 9 bases, with 9 bases between. CDR3 nucleotides: TGTGCCAGCAGTGAAGCGCGGTTTGGTGAGCAGTTCTTC. Its translation is CASSEARFGEQFF.

The chain employs TRBV12-3 or TRBV12-4 and TRBJ1-1; D unresolved. The CDR3 spans 12 residues. The V end was cut by 3 bases, the J end by 5 bases, with 7 bases between. The CDR3 sequence is CASSLRNTEAFF. CDR3 coding DNA: TGTGCCAGCAGTTTGCGTAATACTGAAGCTTTCTTT.

The chain employs TRBV5-1 and TRBJ2-1; TRBD2 matches at 8 bases. V lost 3 bases, J lost 0 bases, and 5 bases stayed unmatched. The CDR3 totals 16 residues. Per the germline V gene, CDR1 is SGHRS and CDR2 is YFSETQ. The CDR3 coding sequence is TGCGCCAGCAGCTCCGGGGGGGCAGACTCCTACAATGAGCAGTTCTTC. Residues: CASSSGGADSYNEQFF.

This chain links TRBV28 with TRBJ1-6, with TRBD1 as a possible D gene (5 bases). V lost 2 bases, J lost 9 bases, and 17 bases lay in between. Per germline, CDR1 MDHEN and CDR2 SYDVKM. This CDR3 is 16 amino acids long. The CDR3, as DNA: TGTGCCAGCAGTTTAAGGCGCCCAGGGTTGGGTTCACCCCTCCACTTT. Translation gives CASSLRRPGLGSPLHF. Full variable domain (missing parts from reference TRBV28 and TRBJ1-6): DVKVTQSSRYLVKRTGEKVFLECVQDMDHENMFWYRQDPGLGLRLIYFSYDVKMKEKGDIPEGYSVSREKKERFSLILESASTNQTSMYLCASSLRRPGLGSPLHFGNGTRLTVT.

The rearrangement joins TRBV5-8 to TRBJ1-2, with TRBD1 identical over 8 bases. After removal of 1 base from V and 8 bases from J, the junction contained 1 base not matched to a gene. Germline CDR1 reads SGHTS; CDR2 reads YDEGEE. This CDR3 has 12 residues. CDR3 residues: CASSLWDRGYTF. The CDR3 DNA reads as TGTGCCAGCAGCTTGTGGGACAGGGGCTACACCTTC.

The V gene is TRBV5-1, the J gene TRBJ2-1; D might be TRBD2 (5 bases). V was pared by 0 bases and J by 9 bases, with 19 bases between. The CDR3 runs to 16 residues. Germline-derived CDR1 and CDR2 are SGHRS and YFSETQ. Written as DNA, the CDR3 is TGCGCCAGCAGCTTGGGGTTCAGCGGTAGAAACGGTGAGCAGTTCTTC. This gives the protein CASSLGFSGRNGEQFF.

The V gene is TRBV15, the J gene TRBJ1-5, with a tentative D call TRBD1 (5 bases). The germline V gene encodes CDR1 LNHNV and CDR2 YYDKDF (reference sequence). This CDR3 contains 16 residues. Trimming removed 0 bases from V and 0 bases from J, with 9 bases in between. The CDR3 here is CATSREQGISNQPQHF. CDR3 DNA: TGTGCCACCAGCAGAGAGCAGGGAATTAGCAATCAGCCCCAGCATTTT.

The chain recombines TRBV2 with TRBJ1-1, with D maybe TRBD1 (5 bases). Trimming left V 3 bases short and J 2 bases short, with 7 bases between. The germline gives CDR1 SNHLY, CDR2 FYNNEI. This CDR3 comprises 13 residues. CDR3 coding DNA: TGTGCCAGCAGTGACGGGGGAAACACTGAAGCTTTCTTT. The encoded protein is CASSDGGNTEAFF.

The chain recombines TRBV2 with TRBJ1-5; 7 bases are a match to TRBD1. The CDR3 has 15 amino acids. The germline CDR1 and CDR2 sequences are SNHLY and FYNNEI. V shed 2 bases and J 2 bases; nucleotides not matched to a gene: 3. CDR3: CASSEPGGGNQPQHF. The CDR3 nucleotides are TGTGCCAGCAGTGAACCAGGGGGTGGCAATCAGCCCCAGCATTTT.

This chain joins TRBV28 and TRBJ2-2; 12 bases are shared with TRBD1. Germline assignment: CDR1 MDHEN and CDR2 SYDVKM. With V trimmed by 5 bases and J by 7 bases, 8 bases remained unmatched. The CDR3 length is 16 residues. Here the CDR3 reads CASSLTGTGGGGELFF. CDR3 sequence (DNA): TGTGCCAGCAGTCTTACCGGGACAGGGGGCGGCGGGGAGCTGTTTTTT.